This T cell receptor (beta chain) was sequenced for a study of blood T cell repertoires in COVID-19. For the study at large: Acute and convalescent COVID-19 samples came from the United States, Italy and Spain. PBMCs, B-cell-depleted T cells, or T cells were the source of the cDNA or gDNA that made up the material.

For this clone: Other DNA variants within this sample encode the same CDR3.

In the original workflow: How many nucleated cells were present was estimated from reference gene primer amplification. Data came from immunoSEQ multiplex PCR; TCRdb stores just in-frame clones and leaves some out. V, J and clone size are those of that table, while D and trimming were read from the DNA. The sample includes about 57,000 clones, roughly 82% of them seen just once. The germline gives CDR1 LNHDA, CDR2 SQIVND (reference sequence). V lost 1 base to trimming and J lost 0 bases, with 6 bases between them. The CDR3 consists of 15 residues. The receptor was isolated from a woman in her sixties or seventies with acute or convalescent COVID-19. The chain links TRBV19 to TRBJ2-2; the D is unclear. The sequenced sample was peripheral blood. The chain's CDR3 is CASSIGSANTGELFF. The CDR3 DNA is TGTGCCAGTAGTATAGGAAGCGCGAACACCGGGGAGCTGTTTTTT.